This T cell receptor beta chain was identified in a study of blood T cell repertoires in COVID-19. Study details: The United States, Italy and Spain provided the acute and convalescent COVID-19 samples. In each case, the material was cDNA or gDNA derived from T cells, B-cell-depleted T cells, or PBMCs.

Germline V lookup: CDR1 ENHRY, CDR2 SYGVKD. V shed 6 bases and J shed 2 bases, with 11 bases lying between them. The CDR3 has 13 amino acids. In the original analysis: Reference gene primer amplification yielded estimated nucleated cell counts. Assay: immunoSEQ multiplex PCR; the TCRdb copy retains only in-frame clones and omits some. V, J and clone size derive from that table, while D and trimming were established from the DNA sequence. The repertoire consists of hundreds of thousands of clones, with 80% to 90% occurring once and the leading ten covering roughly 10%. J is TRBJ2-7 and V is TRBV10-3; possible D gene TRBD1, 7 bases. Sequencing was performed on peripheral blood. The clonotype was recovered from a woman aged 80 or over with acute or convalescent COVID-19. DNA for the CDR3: TGTGCCATCAGGGGGGGACAGCCCTACGAGCAGTACTTC. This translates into CAIRGGQPYEQYF.